This T cell receptor beta chain was obtained from a study of cytomegalovirus exposure and HLA in healthy donors. Looked up from germline, CDR1 is SNHLY and CDR2 is FYNNEI. Trimming took off 1 base at V and 1 base at J, with 10 bases between the two ends. The CDR3 runs 15 residues. PCR amplification relied on 60 Vbeta primers (plus 13 Jbeta primers). Generated by immunoSEQ multiplex PCR, the TCRdb table keeps only in-frame clones and is missing some. The sample holds under 130,000 clones, approximately 72% seen once. The sequenced material came from PBMCs. This TCR came from a man aged 30 to 45 in good health and CMV-seronegative. This rearrangement joins TRBV2 to TRBJ1-1; tentative D call: TRBD1 (6 bases). The CDR3 protein is CASSEGTVPNTEAFF. CDR3 DNA: TGTGCCAGCAGTGAAGGGACAGTGCCGAACACTGAAGCTTTCTTT.